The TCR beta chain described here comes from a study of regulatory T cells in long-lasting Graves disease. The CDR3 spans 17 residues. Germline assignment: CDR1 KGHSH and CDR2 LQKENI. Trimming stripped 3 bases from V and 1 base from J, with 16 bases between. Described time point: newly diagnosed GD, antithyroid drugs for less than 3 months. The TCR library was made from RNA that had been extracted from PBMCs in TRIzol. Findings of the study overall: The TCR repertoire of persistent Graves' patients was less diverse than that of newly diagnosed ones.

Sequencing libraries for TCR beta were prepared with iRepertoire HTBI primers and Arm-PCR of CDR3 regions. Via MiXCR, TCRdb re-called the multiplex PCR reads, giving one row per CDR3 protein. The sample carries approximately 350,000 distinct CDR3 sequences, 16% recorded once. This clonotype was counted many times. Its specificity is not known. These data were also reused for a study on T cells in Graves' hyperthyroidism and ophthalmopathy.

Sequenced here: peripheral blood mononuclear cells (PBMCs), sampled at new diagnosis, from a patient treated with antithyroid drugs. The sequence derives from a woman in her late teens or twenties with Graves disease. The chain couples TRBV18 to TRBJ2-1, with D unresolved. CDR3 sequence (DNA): TGTGCCAGCTCACCGGAAGGTTGGGCCCCGTCCTACAATGAGCAGTTCTTC. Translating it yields CASSPEGWAPSYNEQFF. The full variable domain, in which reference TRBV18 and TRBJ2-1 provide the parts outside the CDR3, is NAGVMQNPRHLVRRRGQEARLRCSPMKGHSHVYWYRQLPEEGLKFMVYLQKENIIDESGMPKERFSAEFPKEGPSILRIQQVVRGDSAAYFCASSPEGWAPSYNEQFFGPGTRLTVL.